A selection of T cell receptor beta chains follows, all from one sample in a study of OX40 agonist ivuxolimab in advanced cancers. TCRdb's table, derived via immunoSEQ multiplex PCR, lists solely in-frame clones and lacks some. The top ten hold 3.8% of the sample, which has 85,000 to 100,000 clones, about 85% seen once. The specimen comprised CD4+ or CD8+ T cells sorted from blood, sampled in a trial of the OX40 agonist ivuxolimab. All receptors come from an adult with an advanced solid tumor such as melanoma, head and neck, liver or kidney cancer. CDR3s include the opening cysteine and the closing phenylalanine or tryptophan. The D gene is left open where the match is weak. Not every row has a clone size; where given, it reads once, few, many or a size class.

size	V	D	J	CDR3	DNA
.	TRBV7-2	TRBD1	TRBJ1-5	CASSPQTGKDQPQHF	TGTGCCAGCAGCCCACAGACAGGGAAGGATCAGCCCCAGCATTTT
.	TRBV6-5	.	TRBJ2-7	CASSYRQGGYEQYF	TGTGCCAGCAGTTATCGACAGGGAGGCTACGAGCAGTACTTC
.	TRBV4-1	.	TRBJ2-3	CASSHSLGGSTDTQYF	TGCGCCAGCAGCCACTCTCTCGGGGGTTCCACAGATACGCAGTATTTT
.	TRBV18	TRBD2	TRBJ2-1	CASSPAAGEGEQFF	TGTGCCAGCTCACCAGCGGCGGGAGAGGGTGAGCAGTTCTTC
.	TRBV20-1	.	TRBJ2-3	CSTSYTDTQYF	TGCAGTACCAGTTACACAGATACGCAGTATTTT
.	TRBV5-1	.	TRBJ1-2	CASSLVSAANYGYTF	TGCGCCAGCAGCTTGGTTTCGGCTGCTAACTATGGCTACACCTTC
.	TRBV2	TRBD1	TRBJ2-7	CASRGDRGLGGRLYEQYF	TGTGCCAGCAGGGGGGACAGGGGGCTAGGCGGGAGGCTCTACGAGCAGTACTTC
.	TRBV13	.	TRBJ2-5	CASSQGARETQYF	TGTGCCAGCAGCCAAGGGGCTCGGGAGACCCAGTACTTC
once	TRBV28	.	TRBJ2-3	CASVRGTSTDTQYF	TGTGCCAGCGTTCGGGGCACCAGCACAGATACGCAGTATTTT
.	TRBV19	TRBD2	TRBJ2-7	CASSMSSGTFYEQYF	TGTGCCAGTAGTATGAGTAGCGGGACATTCTACGAGCAGTACTTC
few	TRBV6-5	.	TRBJ1-2	CASSFSREHYGYTF	TGTGCCAGCAGTTTCTCCCGAGAACACTATGGCTACACCTTC
.	TRBV4-3	.	TRBJ1-5	CASSQGGNSNQPQHF	TGCGCCAGCAGCCAGGGGGGAAATAGCAATCAGCCCCAGCATTTT
.	TRBV18	.	TRBJ2-7	CASSPPTASGQSAYEQYF	TGTGCCAGCTCACCACCAACAGCATCAGGACAGTCAGCCTACGAGCAGTACTTC
.	TRBV5-4	.	TRBJ2-1	CASSVRHVNEQFF	TGTGCCAGCAGCGTCCGCCACGTGAATGAGCAGTTCTTC
.	TRBV7-2	.	TRBJ2-5	CASSLNREETQYF	TGTGCCAGCAGCTTAAACAGGGAGGAGACCCAGTACTTC
.	TRBV18	.	TRBJ2-7	CASSPLSESYEQYF	TGTGCCAGCTCACCACTTTCAGAGTCCTACGAGCAGTACTTC
.	TRBV5-4	TRBD1	TRBJ2-1	CASSFRDRVFHEQFF	TGTGCCAGCAGCTTCCGGGACAGGGTGTTTCATGAGCAGTTCTTC
.	TRBV12-5	.	TRBJ1-2	CASGLPQTYGYTF	TGTGCTAGTGGTCTCCCGCAGACCTATGGCTACACCTTC
.	TRBV28	.	TRBJ2-3	CASSSPGATDTQYF	TGTGCCAGCAGTTCGCCAGGGGCTACAGATACGCAGTATTTT
.	TRBV7-9	TRBD2	TRBJ2-7	CASSSTSGRPYEQYF	TGTGCCAGCAGCTCCACTAGCGGGAGACCCTACGAGCAGTACTTC
.	TRBV2	TRBD2	TRBJ2-5	CASSERVPGLAGGQETQYF	TGTGCCAGCAGTGAGCGTGTTCCCGGACTAGCGGGAGGACAAGAGACCCAGTACTTC
.	TRBV27	.	TRBJ1-2	CASSFGTNYGYTF	TGTGCCAGCAGTTTTGGCACCAACTATGGCTACACCTTC
.	TRBV2	TRBD1	TRBJ2-4	CASKMRWTGKNIQYF	TGTGCCAGCAAAATGAGGTGGACAGGGAAAAACATTCAGTACTTC
.	TRBV10-3	.	TRBJ2-7	CAISILGRVYEQYF	TGTGCCATCAGTATCTTGGGCAGGGTCTACGAGCAGTACTTC
.	TRBV19	.	TRBJ2-1	CATTPTWASGTYNEQFF	TGTGCCACTACCCCGACATGGGCCTCGGGGACCTACAATGAGCAGTTCTTC
.	TRBV28	.	TRBJ2-7	CASSWQGPYEQYF	TGTGCCAGCAGTTGGCAGGGTCCCTACGAGCAGTACTTC
.	TRBV6-5	TRBD1	TRBJ1-5	CASSPTGYQPQHF	TGTGCCAGCAGTCCGACAGGGTACCAGCCCCAGCATTTT
.	TRBV18	TRBD2	TRBJ2-1	CASSPWTSGTYNEQFF	TGTGCCAGCTCACCGTGGACTAGCGGGACCTACAATGAGCAGTTCTTC
once	TRBV6-5	.	TRBJ1-1	CASSPSTEMNTEAFF	TGTGCCAGCAGCCCCTCGACTGAGATGAACACTGAAGCTTTCTTT
.	TRBV9	TRBD2	TRBJ2-5	CASSQEDGRAQETQYF	TGTGCCAGCAGCCAAGAGGACGGGAGGGCGCAGGAGACCCAGTACTTC
.	TRBV4-3	.	TRBJ2-7	CASSQLQDYEQYF	TGCGCCAGCAGCCAGTTACAGGATTACGAGCAGTACTTC
few	TRBV6-1	.	TRBJ2-7	CASTVSVTGYEQYF	TGTGCCAGCACCGTGTCAGTGACTGGCTACGAGCAGTACTTC
.	TRBV5-4	.	TRBJ2-7	CASSFGTTYPLGQYF	TGTGCCAGCAGCTTCGGGACGACCTACCCCCTGGGGCAGTACTTC
few	TRBV9	TRBD2	TRBJ2-1	CASNLAGNNYNEQFF	TGTGCCAGCAACCTAGCGGGGAATAATTACAATGAGCAGTTCTTC
.	TRBV21-1	.	TRBJ1-5	CASSQGKSDQPQHF	TGTGCCAGCAGCCAAGGGAAATCAGATCAGCCCCAGCATTTT
once	TRBV6-5	TRBD1	TRBJ2-1	CATRDRAIEQFF	TGTGCCACCCGGGACAGGGCGATTGAGCAGTTCTTC
once	TRBV7-3	.	TRBJ1-1	CASSFSMNTEAFF	TGTGCCAGCAGCTTCAGCATGAACACTGAAGCTTTCTTT